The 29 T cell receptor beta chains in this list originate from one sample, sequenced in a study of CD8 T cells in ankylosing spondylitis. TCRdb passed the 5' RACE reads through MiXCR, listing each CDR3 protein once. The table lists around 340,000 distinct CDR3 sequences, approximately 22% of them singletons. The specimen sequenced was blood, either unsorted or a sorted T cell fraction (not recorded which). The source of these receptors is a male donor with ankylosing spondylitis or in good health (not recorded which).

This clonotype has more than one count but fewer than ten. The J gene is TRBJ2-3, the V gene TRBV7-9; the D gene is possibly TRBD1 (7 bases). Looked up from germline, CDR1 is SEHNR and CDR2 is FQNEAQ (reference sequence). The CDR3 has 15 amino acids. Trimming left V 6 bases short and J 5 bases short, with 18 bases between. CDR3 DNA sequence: TGTGCCAGCAGTCCTCGGAGGGGGCAGGTAGATACGCAGTATTTT. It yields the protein CASSPRRGQVDTQYF.

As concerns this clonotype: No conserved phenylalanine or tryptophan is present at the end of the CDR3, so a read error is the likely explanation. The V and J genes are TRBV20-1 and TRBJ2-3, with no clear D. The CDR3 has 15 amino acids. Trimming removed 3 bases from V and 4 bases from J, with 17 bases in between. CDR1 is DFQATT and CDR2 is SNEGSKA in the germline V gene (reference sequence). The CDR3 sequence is CSARDVRQVADTQYS. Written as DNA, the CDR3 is TGCAGTGCTAGGGACGTAAGACAAGTAGCAGATACGCAGTATTCT.

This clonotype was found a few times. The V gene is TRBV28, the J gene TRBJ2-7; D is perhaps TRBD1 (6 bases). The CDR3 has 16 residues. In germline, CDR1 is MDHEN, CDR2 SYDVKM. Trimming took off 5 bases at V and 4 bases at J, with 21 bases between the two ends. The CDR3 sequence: CASSTVLGQSPYEQYF. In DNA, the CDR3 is TGTGCCAGCAGTACAGTTTTAGGACAGTCTCCGTACGAGCAGTACTTC.

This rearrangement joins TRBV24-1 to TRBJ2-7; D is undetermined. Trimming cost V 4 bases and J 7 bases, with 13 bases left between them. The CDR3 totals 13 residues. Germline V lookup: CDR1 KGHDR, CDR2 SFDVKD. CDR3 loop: CATSEWALGEQYF. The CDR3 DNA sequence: TGTGCCACCAGTGAATGGGCCCTCGGGGAGCAGTACTTC.

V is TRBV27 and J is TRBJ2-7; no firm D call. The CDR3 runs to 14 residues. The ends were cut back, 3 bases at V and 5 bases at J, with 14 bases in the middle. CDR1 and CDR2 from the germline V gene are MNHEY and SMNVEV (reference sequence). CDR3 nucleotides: TGTGCCAGCAGTTTCTTCCCGGGTGACCACGAGCAGTACTTC. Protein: CASSFFPGDHEQYF.

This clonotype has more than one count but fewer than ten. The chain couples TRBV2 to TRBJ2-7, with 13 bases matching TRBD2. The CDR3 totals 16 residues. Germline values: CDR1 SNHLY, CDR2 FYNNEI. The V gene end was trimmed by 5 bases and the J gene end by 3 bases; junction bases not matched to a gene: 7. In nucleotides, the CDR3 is TGTGCCAGCAGTTGGACTAGCGGGGGCCCACACTACGAGCAGTACTTC. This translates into CASSWTSGGPHYEQYF. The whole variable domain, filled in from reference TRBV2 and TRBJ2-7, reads EPEVTQTPSHQVTQMGQEVILRCVPISNHLYFYWYRQILGQKVEFLVSFYNNEISEKSEIFDDQFSVERPDGSNFTLKIRSTKLEDSAMYFCASSWTSGGPHYEQYFGPGTRLTVT.

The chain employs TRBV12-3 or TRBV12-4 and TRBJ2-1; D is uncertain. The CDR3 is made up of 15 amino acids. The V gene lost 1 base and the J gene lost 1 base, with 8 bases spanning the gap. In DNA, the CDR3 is TGTGCCAGCAGTTTAGGGCATCAGTCCTACAATGAGCAGTTCTTC. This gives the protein CASSLGHQSYNEQFF.

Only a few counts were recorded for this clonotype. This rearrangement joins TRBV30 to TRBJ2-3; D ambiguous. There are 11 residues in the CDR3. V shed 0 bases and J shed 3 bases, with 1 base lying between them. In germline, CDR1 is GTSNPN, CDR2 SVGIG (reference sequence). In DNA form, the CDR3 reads TGTGCCTGGAGTGTAACAGATACGCAGTATTTT. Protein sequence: CAWSVTDTQYF.

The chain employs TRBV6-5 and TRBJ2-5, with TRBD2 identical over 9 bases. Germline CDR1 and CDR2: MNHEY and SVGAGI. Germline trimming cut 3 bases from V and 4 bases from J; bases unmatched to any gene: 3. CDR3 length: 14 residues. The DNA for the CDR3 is TGTGCCAGCAGTTATGGACTAGCGAGAGAGACCCAGTACTTC. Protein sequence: CASSYGLARETQYF.

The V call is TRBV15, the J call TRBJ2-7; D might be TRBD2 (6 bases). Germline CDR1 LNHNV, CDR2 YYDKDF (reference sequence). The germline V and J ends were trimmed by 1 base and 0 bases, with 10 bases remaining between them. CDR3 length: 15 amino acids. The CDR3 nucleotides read TGTGCCACCAGCAGAGCTCTAGCGAGCTCCTACGAGCAGTACTTC. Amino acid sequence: CATSRALASSYEQYF.

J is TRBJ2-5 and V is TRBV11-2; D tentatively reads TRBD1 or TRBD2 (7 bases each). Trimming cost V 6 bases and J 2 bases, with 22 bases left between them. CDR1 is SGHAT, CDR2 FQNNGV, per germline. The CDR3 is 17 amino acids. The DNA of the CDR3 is TGTGCCAGCAGTTCGGGGGGACAGATGAGCTCGCAAGAGACCCAGTACTTC. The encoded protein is CASSSGGQMSSQETQYF. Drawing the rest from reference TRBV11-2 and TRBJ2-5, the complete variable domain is EAGVAQSPRYKIIEKRQSVAFWCNPISGHATLYWYQQILGQGPKLLIQFQNNGVVDDSQLPKDRFSAERLKGVDSTLKIQPAKLEDSAVYLCASSSGGQMSSQETQYFGPGTRLLVL.

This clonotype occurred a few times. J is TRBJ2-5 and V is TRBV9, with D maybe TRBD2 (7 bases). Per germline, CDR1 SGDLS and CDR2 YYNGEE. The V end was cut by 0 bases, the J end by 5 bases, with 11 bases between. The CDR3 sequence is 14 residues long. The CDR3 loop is CASSVAGGPETQYF. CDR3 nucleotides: TGTGCCAGCAGCGTAGCGGGGGGCCCGGAGACCCAGTACTTC.

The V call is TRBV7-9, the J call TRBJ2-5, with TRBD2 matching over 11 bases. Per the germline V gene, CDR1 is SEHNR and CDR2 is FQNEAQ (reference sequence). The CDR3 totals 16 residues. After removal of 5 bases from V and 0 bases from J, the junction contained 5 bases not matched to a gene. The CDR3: CASSPTSGEYQETQYF. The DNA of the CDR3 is TGTGCCAGCAGCCCGACTAGCGGGGAGTACCAAGAGACCCAGTACTTC.

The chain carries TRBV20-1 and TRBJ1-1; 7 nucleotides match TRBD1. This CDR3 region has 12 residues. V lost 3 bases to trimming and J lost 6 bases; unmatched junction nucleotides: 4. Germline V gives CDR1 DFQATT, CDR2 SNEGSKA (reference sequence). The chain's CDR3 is CSARGQKPEAFF. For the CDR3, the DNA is TGCAGTGCTAGGGGACAGAAGCCTGAAGCTTTCTTT.

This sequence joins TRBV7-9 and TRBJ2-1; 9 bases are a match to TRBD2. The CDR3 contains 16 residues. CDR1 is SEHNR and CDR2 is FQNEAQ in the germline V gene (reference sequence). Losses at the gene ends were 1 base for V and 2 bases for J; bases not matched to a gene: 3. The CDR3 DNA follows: TGTGCCAGCAGCTTAGGCGGGGGGGAAGCCTACAATGAGCAGTTCTTC. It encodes CASSLGGGEAYNEQFF. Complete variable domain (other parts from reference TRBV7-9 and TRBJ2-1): DTGVSQNPRHKITKRGQNVTFRCDPISEHNRLYWYRQTLGQGPEFLTYFQNEAQLEKSRLLSDRFSAERPKGSFSTLEIQRTEQGDSAMYLCASSLGGGEAYNEQFFGPGTRLTVL.

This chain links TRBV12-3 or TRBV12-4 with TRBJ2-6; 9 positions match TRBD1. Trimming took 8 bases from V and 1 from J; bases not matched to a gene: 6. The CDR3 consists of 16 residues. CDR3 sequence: CASDRDRASGANVLTF. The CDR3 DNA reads TGTGCCAGCGACCGGGACAGGGCATCTGGGGCCAACGTCCTGACTTTC.

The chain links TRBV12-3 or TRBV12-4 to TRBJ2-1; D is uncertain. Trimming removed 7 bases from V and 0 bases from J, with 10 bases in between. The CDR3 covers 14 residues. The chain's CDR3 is CASTPGASYNEQFF. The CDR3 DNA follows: TGTGCCAGCACCCCCGGCGCCTCCTACAATGAGCAGTTCTTC.

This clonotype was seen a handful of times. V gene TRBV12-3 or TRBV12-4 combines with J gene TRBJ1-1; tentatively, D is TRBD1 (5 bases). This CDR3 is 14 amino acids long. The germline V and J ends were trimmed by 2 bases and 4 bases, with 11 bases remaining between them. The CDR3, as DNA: TGTGCCAGCAGTTTACAATCAGGGCCCACTGAAGCTTTCTTT. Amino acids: CASSLQSGPTEAFF.

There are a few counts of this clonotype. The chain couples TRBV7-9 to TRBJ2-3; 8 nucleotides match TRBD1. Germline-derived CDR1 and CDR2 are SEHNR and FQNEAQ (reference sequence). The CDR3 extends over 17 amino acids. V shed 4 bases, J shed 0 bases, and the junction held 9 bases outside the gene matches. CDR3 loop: CASSSVGQVSSTDTQYF. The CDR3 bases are TGTGCCAGCAGCTCCGTGGGACAGGTCTCTAGCACAGATACGCAGTATTTT.

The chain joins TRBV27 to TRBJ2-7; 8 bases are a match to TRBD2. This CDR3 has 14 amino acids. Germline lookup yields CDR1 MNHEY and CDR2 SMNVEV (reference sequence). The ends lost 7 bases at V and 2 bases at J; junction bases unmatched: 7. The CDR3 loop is CASTLRGGTYEQYF. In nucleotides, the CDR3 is TGTGCCAGCACCTTACGGGGGGGTACCTACGAGCAGTACTTC.

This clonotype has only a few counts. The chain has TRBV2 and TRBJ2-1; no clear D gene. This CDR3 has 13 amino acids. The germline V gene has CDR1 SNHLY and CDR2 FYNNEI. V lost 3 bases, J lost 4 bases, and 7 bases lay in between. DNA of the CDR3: TGTGCCAGCAGTGATATGGGATACAATGAGCAGTTCTTC. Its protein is CASSDMGYNEQFF.

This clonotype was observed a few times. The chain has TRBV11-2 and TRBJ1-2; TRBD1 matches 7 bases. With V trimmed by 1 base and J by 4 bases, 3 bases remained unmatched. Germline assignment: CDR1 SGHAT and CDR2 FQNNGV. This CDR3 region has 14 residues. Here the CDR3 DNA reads TGTGCCAGCAGCTTAGTAGGGACAGCCTATGGCTACACCTTC. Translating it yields CASSLVGTAYGYTF. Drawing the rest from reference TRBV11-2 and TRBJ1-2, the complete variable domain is EAGVAQSPRYKIIEKRQSVAFWCNPISGHATLYWYQQILGQGPKLLIQFQNNGVVDDSQLPKDRFSAERLKGVDSTLKIQPAKLEDSAVYLCASSLVGTAYGYTFGSGTRLTVV.

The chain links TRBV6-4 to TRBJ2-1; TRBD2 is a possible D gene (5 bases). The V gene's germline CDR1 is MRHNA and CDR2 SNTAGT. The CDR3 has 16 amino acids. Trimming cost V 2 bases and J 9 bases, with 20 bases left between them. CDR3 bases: TGTGCCAGCAGTGACAGTAGCGTCGCTCCTCGGGGTGAGCAGTTCTTC. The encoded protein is CASSDSSVAPRGEQFF.

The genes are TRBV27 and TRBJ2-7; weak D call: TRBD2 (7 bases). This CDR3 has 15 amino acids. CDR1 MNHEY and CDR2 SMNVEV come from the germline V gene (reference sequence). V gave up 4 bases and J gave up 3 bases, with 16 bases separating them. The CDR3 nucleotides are TGTGCCAGCAGTTCATACAGGGAGGGATTCTACGAGCAGTACTTC. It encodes CASSSYREGFYEQYF.

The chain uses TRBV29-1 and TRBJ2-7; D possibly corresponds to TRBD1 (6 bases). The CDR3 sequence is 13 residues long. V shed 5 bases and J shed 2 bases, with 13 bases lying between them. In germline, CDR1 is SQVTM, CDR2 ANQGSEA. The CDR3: CSVLIGTPYEQYF. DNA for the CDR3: TGCAGCGTTTTGATCGGGACACCCTACGAGCAGTACTTC.

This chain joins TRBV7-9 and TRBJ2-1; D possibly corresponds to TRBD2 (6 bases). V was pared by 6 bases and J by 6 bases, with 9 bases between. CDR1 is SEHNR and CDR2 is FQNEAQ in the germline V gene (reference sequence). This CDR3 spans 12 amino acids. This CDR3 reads CASRAGSNEQFF. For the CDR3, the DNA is TGTGCCAGCAGGGCGGGGAGCAATGAGCAGTTCTTC. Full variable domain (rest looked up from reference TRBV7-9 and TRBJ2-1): DTGVSQNPRHKITKRGQNVTFRCDPISEHNRLYWYRQTLGQGPEFLTYFQNEAQLEKSRLLSDRFSAERPKGSFSTLEIQRTEQGDSAMYLCASRAGSNEQFFGPGTRLTVL.

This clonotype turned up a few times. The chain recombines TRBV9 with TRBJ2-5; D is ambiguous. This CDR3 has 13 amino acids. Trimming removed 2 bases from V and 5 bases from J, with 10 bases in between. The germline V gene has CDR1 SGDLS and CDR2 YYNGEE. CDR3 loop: CASSVGTMETQYF. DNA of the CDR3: TGTGCCAGCAGCGTTGGTACTATGGAGACCCAGTACTTC.

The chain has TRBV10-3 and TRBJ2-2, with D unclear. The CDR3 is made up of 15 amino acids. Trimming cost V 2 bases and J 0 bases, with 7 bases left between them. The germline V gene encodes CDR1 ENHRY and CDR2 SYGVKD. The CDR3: CAISETDANTGELFF. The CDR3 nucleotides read TGTGCCATCAGTGAGACAGACGCGAACACCGGGGAGCTGTTTTTT.

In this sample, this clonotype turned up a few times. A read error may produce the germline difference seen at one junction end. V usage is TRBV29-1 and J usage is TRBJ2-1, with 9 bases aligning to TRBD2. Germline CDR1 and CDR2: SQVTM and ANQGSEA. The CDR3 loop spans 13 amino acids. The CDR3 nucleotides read TGCAGCGTCGCGGGGGGGTCCTTCAATGAGCAGTTCTTC. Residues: CSVAGGSFNEQFF.